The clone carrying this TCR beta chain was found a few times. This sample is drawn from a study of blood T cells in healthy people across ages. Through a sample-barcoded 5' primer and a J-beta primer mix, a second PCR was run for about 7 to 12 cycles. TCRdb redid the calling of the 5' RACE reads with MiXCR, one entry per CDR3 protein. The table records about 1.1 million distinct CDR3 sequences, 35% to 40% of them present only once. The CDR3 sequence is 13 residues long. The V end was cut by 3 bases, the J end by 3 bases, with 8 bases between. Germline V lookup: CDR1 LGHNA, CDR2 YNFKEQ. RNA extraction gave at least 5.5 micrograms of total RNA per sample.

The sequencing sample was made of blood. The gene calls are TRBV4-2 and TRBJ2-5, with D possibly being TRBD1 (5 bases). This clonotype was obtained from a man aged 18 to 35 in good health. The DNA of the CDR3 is TGTGCCAGCAGCCAGACACAGGAAGAGACCCAGTACTTC. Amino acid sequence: CASSQTQEETQYF.